The sequence of this T cell receptor beta chain was determined in a study of shared clonotypes between healthy human individuals. General study points: Read depth was anticipated to influence clonotype sharing among donors.

As concerns this clone: Its antigen remains unknown.

Genomic DNA belonging to each subset was distributed in equal measure over several immunoSEQ plates. Every unsorted PBMC PCR replicate was loaded with 300 ng DNA, tens of thousands of T cell genomes. Sequencing on ten immunoSEQ deep assay plates was performed for unsorted PBMC DNA. Libraries were prepared by immunoSEQ multiplex PCR; TCRdb keeps only in-frame clonotypes and omits some of them. Of about 510,000 clones in the sample, 60% to 80% are singletons; the top ten hold about 12%. Germline lookup yields CDR1 MGHRA and CDR2 YSYEKL. Germline trimming cut 1 base from V and 5 bases from J; bases unmatched to any gene: 6. The CDR3 is 15 amino acids.

The V and J genes are TRBV4-1 and TRBJ2-7; 9 positions match TRBD1. The receptor was isolated from a woman aged 35 to 49 in good health. Some clones in this sample may be carry-over from other donors' samples. The sequencing sample was made of PBMCs. Here the CDR3 DNA reads TGCGCCAGCAGCCAAGCGGCACAGGGGGCTGACGAGCAGTACTTC. It codes for CASSQAAQGADEQYF.